Included here is one TCR beta chain sequence, with context. Its antigen is currently not known. Its CDR3 holds 15 amino acids, cysteine through phenylalanine. The protein alone is recorded here. CDR1 and CDR2 (SNHLY, FYNNEI) derive from the germline V gene. This entry is derived from a study of T cells expressing NK-cell markers (TCRdb year 2020). Some background on the complete study: Three sorted T-cell subsets (CD3+CD56+NKG2C+, CD3+CD56+NKG2C- and CD3+CD56-NKG2C+) from under 10 donors had their TCR beta-chain repertoires profiled. Among the eight sequenced donors, only one was HCMV-seronegative, while the other seven were HCMV-seropositive. Randomly selected healthy volunteers, three men and five women, were used as the eight sequenced donors. Libraries were sequenced as 2 x 150 bp reads on Illumina HiSeq 2000/2500, MiSeq or NextSeq. Overall results and qualifications from the work: Whether the expanded NKG2C-expressing T cell clones were specific for HCMV antigens remained unclear. Those dominant clonotypes were again the most abundant among CD3+CD56-NKG2C+ cells in a handful of donors, at roughly 28.3-60.1%. In roughly six donors, the dominant CD3+CD56+NKG2C+ clonotypes were among the top 10 CD8+ clonotypes and accounted for about 1.0-7.0% of CD8+ T cells.

HCMV serostatus was determined by detecting HCMV-specific IgG in serum with a commercial ELISA kit. Ficoll density gradient centrifugation was used to isolate peripheral blood mononuclear cells from blood. The listed sequencing device is Illumina HiSeq 2000. TCR beta cDNA libraries were made by 5'RACE template switching that added a universal primer site and unique molecular identifiers. Priming for cDNA synthesis came from the TCR beta constant segment, and two successive PCR amplification steps followed. On the study's bioinformatics: MIGEC was used to demultiplex reads and group reads by UMI, and MiTCR was used to assemble and quantify clonotypes. Only TCR cDNA sequences supported by at least two reads were kept to exclude erroneous sequences. The tcR package was used for downstream repertoire analysis, with clonotypes matched between fractions based on CDR3 nucleotide sequence plus V segment. VDJmatch was used to annotate antigen specificity against VDJdb, with one amino acid substitution in CDR3 allowed. TCRdb reprocessed the public reads and reports one entry per CDR3 protein sequence, without DNA. The authors' filters were not applied to this entry. The table of this sample itemizes some 460,000 distinct CDR3 sequences. More than 1.4% of the sample rests with the top ten.

Sequenced input: blood T cells: a sorted CD56 or NKG2C T cell subset, CD4+ or CD8+ T cells, or bulk PBMC T cells (not recorded which). The chain is encoded by TRBV2 joined to TRBJ2-6. The source is a woman between 45 and 60 years old in good health. Donor details come from another sample of the same person, matched by shared clones. The CDR3 loop reads CASSDWSSGANVLTF.